Listed here are 31 T cell receptor beta chains from one sample, sequenced in a study of OX40 agonist ivuxolimab in advanced cancers. The method was immunoSEQ multiplex PCR; TCRdb's version includes in-frame clones alone and lacks a portion of them. This sample has about 36,000 clones, with 74% found just once. The source material was CD4+ or CD8+ T cells sorted from blood, sampled in a trial of the OX40 agonist ivuxolimab. These receptors were taken from an adult with an advanced solid tumor such as melanoma, head and neck, liver or kidney cancer.

The V gene is TRBV6-5, the J gene TRBJ1-1; D gene unclear. Germline V CDR1 and CDR2: MNHEY, SVGAGI. V dropped 2 bases and J dropped 8 bases, with 6 bases sitting between them. The CDR3 totals 11 residues. Written as DNA, the CDR3 is TGTGCCAGCAGTTACGGGAGGGAAGCTTTCTTT. Translated: CASSYGREAFF.

The chain joins TRBV19 to TRBJ1-1, with D unclear. CDR3 length: 13 residues. The germline V gene has CDR1 LNHDA and CDR2 SQIVND (reference sequence). V lost 3 bases and J 1 base, leaving 6 bases between the germline ends. The CDR3 here is CASSIRQNTEAFF. The CDR3 region has the DNA TGTGCCAGTAGTATCAGACAGAACACTGAAGCTTTCTTT.

This rearrangement joins TRBV2 to TRBJ2-3; D is possibly TRBD1 (6 bases). The V gene lost 7 bases and the J gene lost 3 bases, with 17 bases spanning the gap. The germline CDR1 and CDR2 sequences are SNHLY and FYNNEI. The CDR3 has 15 residues. CDR3 region: CASNTGRVITDTQYF. As DNA, the CDR3 is TGTGCCAGCAATACAGGGCGCGTCATAACAGATACGCAGTATTTT.

The chain employs TRBV5-1 and TRBJ2-3, with D hard to call. The germline V gene encodes CDR1 SGHRS and CDR2 YFSETQ. The V end lost 4 bases, the J end lost 3 bases, and 18 bases lay between the germline ends. The CDR3 has 16 amino acids. Written as DNA, the CDR3 is TGCGCCAGCAGCCCAACGACCGCGATGAAGACAGATACGCAGTATTTT. Protein product: CASSPTTAMKTDTQYF.

The rearrangement joins TRBV6-1 to TRBJ2-2; D gene ambiguous. CDR1 and CDR2 (germline): MNHNS, SASEGT. V gave up 1 base and J gave up 5 bases, with 14 bases separating them. The CDR3 runs to 16 residues. The CDR3 DNA follows: TGTGCCAGCAGTGAAGGATCGCACGTTCGGACCGGGGAGCTGTTTTTT. This sequence encodes CASSEGSHVRTGELFF.

DNA for the CDR3: TGTGCCAGCTCACCTGGGACCCGAACAGATACGCAGTATTTT. Protein product: CASSPGTRTDTQYF. V gene TRBV18 combines with J gene TRBJ2-3; D could derive from TRBD1 or TRBD2 (5 bases each). V was shortened by 3 bases and J by 3 bases, with 10 bases between the two germline ends. The CDR3 length is 14 residues. Germline assignment: CDR1 KGHSH and CDR2 LQKENI.

Here the CDR3 reads CASSFRAVLQSTDTQYF. The CDR3 nucleotides are TGTGCCAGCAGTTTTCGGGCGGTGCTACAAAGCACAGATACGCAGTATTTT. The chain uses TRBV27 and TRBJ2-3; D is unresolved. The germline V and J ends were trimmed by 3 bases and 0 bases, with 16 bases remaining between them. The CDR3 extends over 17 amino acids. Germline CDR1 is MNHEY and CDR2 is SMNVEV (reference sequence).

This sequence joins TRBV9 and TRBJ2-3; D remains unclear. This CDR3 is built from 13 residues. V shed 1 base and J shed 2 bases, with 5 bases lying between them. CDR1 is SGDLS and CDR2 is YYNGEE in the germline V gene. DNA of the CDR3: TGTGCCAGCAGCGTACAGGTCACAGATACGCAGTATTTT. Encoded protein: CASSVQVTDTQYF.

As for this clone: Other DNA sequences from this sample encode an identical CDR3 as well. The chain recombines TRBV20-1 with TRBJ2-5; D is unresolved. Germline V gene sequence: CDR1 DFQATT, CDR2 SNEGSKA (reference sequence). The CDR3 runs to 11 residues. V lost 3 bases and J lost 2, with 4 bases in between. The DNA for the CDR3 is TGCAGTGCTAGGGGTCAAGAGACCCAGTACTTC. Translation: CSARGQETQYF.

The chain carries TRBV6-5 and TRBJ1-5; D perhaps matches TRBD1 (5 bases). The germline CDR1 and CDR2 sequences are MNHEY and SVGAGI. The CDR3 runs 15 residues. The ends were cut back, 5 bases at V and 1 base at J, with 12 bases in the middle. The CDR3 here is CASSPPGASNQPQHF. CDR3 coding DNA: TGTGCCAGCAGTCCACCCGGGGCGAGCAATCAGCCCCAGCATTTT.

The V gene is TRBV25-1, the J gene TRBJ2-1; 8 bases match TRBD1. CDR1 MGHDK and CDR2 SYGVNS come from the germline V gene. There are 13 residues in the CDR3. The V and J ends lost 5 bases and 8 bases, in that order; junction bases with no gene match: 5. The CDR3 nucleotides are TGTGCCAGCAGTACATACAGGGGGGATGAGCAGTTCTTC. This translates into CASSTYRGDEQFF.

This sequence joins TRBV21-1 and TRBJ2-1; TRBD2 is the table's D call, not checked against the DNA. TRBV21-1 corresponds to a pseudogene. The CDR3 consists of 16 residues. CDR3 sequence: CASSIRLAGALNEQFF. The CDR3 region has the DNA TGTGCCAGCAGCATACGACTAGCGGGGGCCCTGAATGAGCAGTTCTTC.

This rearrangement joins TRBV12-5 to TRBJ2-7; TRBD2 might be the D (6 bases). The germline V gene has CDR1 LGHNT and CDR2 FRNRAP. V gave up 6 bases and J gave up 0 bases, with 12 bases separating them. The CDR3 is made up of 14 amino acids. The CDR3 sequence is CASGKDGSSYEQYF. In DNA form, the CDR3 reads TGTGCTAGTGGAAAGGACGGGAGCTCCTACGAGCAGTACTTC.

The V gene is TRBV20-1, the J gene TRBJ2-3; perhaps TRBD1 as D (5 bases). The CDR3 has 8 amino acids. Germline V gives CDR1 DFQATT, CDR2 SNEGSKA (reference sequence). V lost 6 bases to trimming and J lost 14 bases, with 9 bases between them. The CDR3 sequence: CSATGPYF. The CDR3 coding sequence is TGCAGTGCCACAGGCCCGTATTTT.

The V gene is TRBV15, the J gene TRBJ2-5; D call uncertain. Germline CDR1 is LNHNV and CDR2 is YYDKDF (reference sequence). V was trimmed by 0 bases and J by 2 bases, leaving 4 bases between them. The CDR3 length is 13 residues. CDR3 residues: CATSREGQETQYF. The CDR3 bases are TGTGCCACCAGCAGAGAGGGACAAGAGACCCAGTACTTC.

J is TRBJ1-2 and V is TRBV6-1, with a possible D match to TRBD1 (5 bases). The CDR3 loop spans 14 amino acids. Germline CDR1 is MNHNS and CDR2 is SASEGT. V was pared by 2 bases and J by 6 bases, with 13 bases between. The CDR3 nucleotides are TGTGCCAGCAGTGAAACGCGGGGCGCGGATGGCTACACCTTC. Residues: CASSETRGADGYTF.

This chain connects TRBV25-1 to TRBJ1-4, with 9 bases matching TRBD1. V gave up 2 bases and J gave up 5 bases; unmatched junction bases: 3. Germline CDR1 is MGHDK and CDR2 is SYGVNS. The CDR3 has 15 amino acids. CDR3 sequence reads: CASSEAGTGNEKLFF. As DNA, the CDR3 is TGTGCCAGCAGTGAAGCCGGGACAGGGAATGAAAAACTGTTTTTT.

The chain links TRBV4-1 to TRBJ1-4; no clear D. CDR3 length: 15 residues. Germline loops: CDR1 MGHRA, CDR2 YSYEKL. V was pared by 3 bases and J by 0 bases, with 8 bases between. The CDR3 sequence: CASSQLHATNEKLFF. In DNA form, the CDR3 reads TGCGCCAGCAGCCAGTTACACGCAACTAATGAAAAACTGTTTTTT.

V usage is TRBV6-5 and J usage is TRBJ2-2, with TRBD2 as a possible D gene (5 bases). V lost 4 bases and J lost 7, with 16 bases in between. The CDR3 contains 15 residues. Germline-derived CDR1 and CDR2 are MNHEY and SVGAGI. The CDR3 sequence is CASSSPLDGIGELFF. The CDR3 DNA reads as TGTGCCAGCAGTTCCCCACTGGACGGGATCGGGGAGCTGTTTTTT.

The chain joins TRBV5-1 to TRBJ2-1; 9 bases agree with TRBD1. CDR1 is SGHRS, CDR2 YFSETQ, per germline. The V segment lost 4 bases and the J segment 3 bases; nucleotides outside the gene matches: 5. This CDR3 comprises 15 residues. The DNA for the CDR3 is TGCGCCAGCAGCACCGGACAGGGGCTCTACAATGAGCAGTTCTTC. This gives the protein CASSTGQGLYNEQFF.

The chain employs TRBV2 and TRBJ2-7; 12 nucleotides line up with TRBD2. This CDR3 spans 15 amino acids. Germline trimming cut 3 bases from V and 2 bases from J; bases unmatched to any gene: 2. CDR1 SNHLY and CDR2 FYNNEI come from the germline V gene. The CDR3 bases are TGTGCCAGCAGTGAGGCTAGCGGGGGGGCCTACGAGCAGTACGTC. It specifies CASSEASGGAYEQYV.

This clone was detected only a few times. The rearrangement uses TRBV7-3 and TRBJ1-5; D is unclear. The CDR3 runs to 13 residues. Per the germline V gene, CDR1 is SGHTA and CDR2 is FQGTGA. The V end was cut by 5 bases, the J end by 3 bases, with 8 bases between. This chain's CDR3 is CASSRGPNQPQHF. The CDR3 DNA reads TGTGCCAGCAGCCGTGGGCCCAATCAGCCCCAGCATTTT.

This CDR3 reads CASSRGLTNSPLHF. Here the CDR3 DNA reads TGTGCCAGCAGTAGGGGACTGACTAATTCACCCCTCCACTTT. The chain joins TRBV2 to TRBJ1-6; D perhaps matches TRBD1 (5 bases). Germline V lookup: CDR1 SNHLY, CDR2 FYNNEI. This CDR3 contains 14 residues. V was shortened by 5 bases and J by 6 bases, with 11 bases between the two germline ends.

The chain combines TRBV30 with TRBJ2-2; D ambiguous. This CDR3 region has 11 residues. V lost 2 bases and J lost 8, with 6 bases in between. CDR1 is GTSNPN, CDR2 SVGIG, per germline (reference sequence). CDR3 in amino acids: CAWSRTGELFF. The CDR3 region has the DNA TGTGCCTGGAGTCGTACAGGGGAGCTGTTTTTT.

The chain joins TRBV5-1 to TRBJ1-1; D might be TRBD1 (6 bases). The CDR3 contains 15 residues. The V gene's germline CDR1 is SGHRS and CDR2 YFSETQ. V lost 0 bases, J lost 7 bases, and 16 bases lay in between. DNA for the CDR3: TGCGCCAGCAGCTTGGGCCCTACGGGGGCTGGTGAAGCTTTCTTT. It yields the protein CASSLGPTGAGEAFF.

This chain connects TRBV5-1 to TRBJ2-1; a weak D match, TRBD1 (5 bases). Germline lookup yields CDR1 SGHRS and CDR2 YFSETQ. The CDR3 totals 13 residues. V dropped 2 bases and J dropped 5 bases, with 8 bases sitting between them. The CDR3 spells CASSLMDNNEQFF. CDR3 sequence (DNA): TGCGCCAGCAGCTTAATGGACAACAATGAGCAGTTCTTC.

The V and J genes are TRBV4-1 and TRBJ2-1; D may match TRBD1 or TRBD2 (5 bases each). From germline, CDR1 is MGHRA and CDR2 YSYEKL. This CDR3 region has 13 residues. V was pared by 4 bases and J by 14 bases, with 18 bases between. The CDR3 coding sequence is TGCGCCAGCAGCCCGCGACTCGGGACCCGCGAGTTCTTC. This translates into CASSPRLGTREFF.

The chain links TRBV7-9 to TRBJ1-6; D unclear. The V gene's germline CDR1 is SEHNR and CDR2 FQNEAQ (reference sequence). The CDR3 extends over 13 amino acids. Trimming took 2 bases from V and 7 from J, leaving 6 bases between them. CDR3 loop: CASSLKVNSPLHF. CDR3 nucleotides: TGTGCCAGCAGCTTAAAGGTCAATTCACCCCTCCACTTT.

V usage is TRBV27 and J usage is TRBJ1-2; D uncertain. Trimming took off 5 bases at V and 1 base at J, with 17 bases between the two ends. This CDR3 is built from 16 residues. Germline V gene data show CDR1 as MNHEY and CDR2 as SMNVEV (reference sequence). Here the CDR3 reads CASSKSYDIYNYGYTF. CDR3 DNA: TGTGCCAGCAGTAAGTCTTACGACATCTATAACTATGGCTACACCTTC.

The genes are TRBV7-8 and TRBJ2-3; 7 nucleotides match TRBD2. CDR1 is SGHVS, CDR2 FQNEAQ, per germline. The CDR3 runs 16 residues. V gave up 2 bases and J gave up 5 bases; unmatched junction bases: 10. CDR3 DNA sequence: TGTGCCAGCAGCTTACTGCCCGGGGGGTCCAAAGATACGCAGTATTTT. Translating it yields CASSLLPGGSKDTQYF.

V and J are TRBV25-1 and TRBJ2-7; D not resolved. This CDR3 spans 12 amino acids. The germline V and J ends were trimmed by 6 bases and 3 bases, with 9 bases remaining between them. From germline, CDR1 is MGHDK and CDR2 SYGVNS. Here the CDR3 DNA reads TGTGCCAGCAGCGACCTAAACTACGAGCAGTACGTC. It yields the protein CASSDLNYEQYV.